The source of this T cell receptor (beta chain) is a study of T-cell memory formation after mild COVID-19. For the study at large: Among the donors, TCR clusters were largely specific to each donor. The study's findings and limits: Most CD4+ clones that shrank were in CM and EM, while CD8+ ones turned up in EMRA. Day 37-peaking second-wave clones had unconfirmed SARS-CoV-2 specificity.

The CDR3 totals 10 residues. With 6 bases removed from V and 10 bases from J, the gap between germline ends came to 7 bases. This clonotype has more than one count but fewer than ten. Its antigen remains unknown. 5'RACE, which relied on constant-segment primers, yielded TCR alpha and TCR beta cDNA libraries carrying sample barcodes and UMIs. TCRdb reprocessed the 5' RACE reads with MiXCR, giving one entry per CDR3 protein. The sample includes some 120,000 distinct CDR3 sequences, roughly 15% seen only once; the top ten take approximately 14%. The clonotype originates from an adult woman who had mild COVID-19 (a few samples of this study predate the infection). Cell type and time point are not known. This sequence joins TRBV12-3 or TRBV12-4 and TRBJ2-1; no reliable D call. Sequencing was done on a sample of PBMCs or a T cell subset sorted from them (not recorded which). The CDR3 DNA sequence: TGTGCCAGCAGCTCCCACGAGCAGTTCTTC. Its translation: CASSSHEQFF.